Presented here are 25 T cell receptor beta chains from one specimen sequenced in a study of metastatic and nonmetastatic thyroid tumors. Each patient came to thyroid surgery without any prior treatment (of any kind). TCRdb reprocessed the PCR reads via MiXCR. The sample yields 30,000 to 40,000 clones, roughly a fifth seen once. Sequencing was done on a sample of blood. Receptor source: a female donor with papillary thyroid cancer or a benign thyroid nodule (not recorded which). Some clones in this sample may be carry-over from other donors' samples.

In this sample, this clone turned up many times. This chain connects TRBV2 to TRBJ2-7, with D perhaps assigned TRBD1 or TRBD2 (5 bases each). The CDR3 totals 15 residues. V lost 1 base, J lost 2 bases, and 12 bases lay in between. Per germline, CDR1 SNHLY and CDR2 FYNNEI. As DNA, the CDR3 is TGTGCCAGCAGTGAAGAGGGGACCGAAACCTACGAGCAGTACTTC. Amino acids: CASSEEGTETYEQYF.

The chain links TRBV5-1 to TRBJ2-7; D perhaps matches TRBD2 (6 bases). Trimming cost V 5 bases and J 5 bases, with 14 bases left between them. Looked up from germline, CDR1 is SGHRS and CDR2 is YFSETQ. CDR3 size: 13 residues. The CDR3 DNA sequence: TGCGCCAGCAGGGAGGGGCCGGATCACGAGCAGTACTTC. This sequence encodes CASREGPDHEQYF.

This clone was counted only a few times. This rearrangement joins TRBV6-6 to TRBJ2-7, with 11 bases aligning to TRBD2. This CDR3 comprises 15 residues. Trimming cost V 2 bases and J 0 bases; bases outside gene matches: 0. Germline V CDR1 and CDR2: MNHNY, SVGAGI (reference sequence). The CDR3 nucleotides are TGTGCCAGCAGTTACACTAGCGGGGGCTCCTACGAGCAGTACTTC. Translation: CASSYTSGGSYEQYF.

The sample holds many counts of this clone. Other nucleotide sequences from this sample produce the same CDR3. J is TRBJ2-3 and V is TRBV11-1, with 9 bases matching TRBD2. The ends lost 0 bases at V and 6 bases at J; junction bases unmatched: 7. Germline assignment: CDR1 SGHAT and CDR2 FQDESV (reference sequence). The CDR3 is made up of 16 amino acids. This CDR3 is CASSLAVLAGIDTQYF. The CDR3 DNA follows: TGTGCCAGCAGCTTAGCAGTACTAGCGGGTATCGATACGCAGTATTTT.

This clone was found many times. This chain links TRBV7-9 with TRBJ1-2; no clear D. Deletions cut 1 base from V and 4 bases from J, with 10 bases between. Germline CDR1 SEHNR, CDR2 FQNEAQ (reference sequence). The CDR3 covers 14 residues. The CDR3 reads CASSLDSRFYGYTF. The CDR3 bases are TGTGCCAGCAGCTTAGACAGCCGATTCTATGGCTACACCTTC.

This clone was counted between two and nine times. The CDR3 reads CASRVSGRDYEQYF. As DNA, the CDR3 is TGTGCCAGTCGAGTTAGCGGGCGAGACTACGAGCAGTACTTC. The gene calls are TRBV6-5 and TRBJ2-7; 7 bases fit TRBD2. The V segment lost 9 bases and the J segment 3 bases; nucleotides outside the gene matches: 11. The CDR3 is 14 amino acids. Germline-derived CDR1 and CDR2 are MNHEY and SVGAGI.

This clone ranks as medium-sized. The CDR3 bases are TGTGCCAGCAGCCCTCTACAGAGGGACAGATCCTACGAGCAGTACTTC. Protein: CASSPLQRDRSYEQYF. This rearrangement joins TRBV6-2 or TRBV6-3 to TRBJ2-7, with 7 bases matching TRBD1. The CDR3 covers 16 residues. CDR1 is MNHEY, CDR2 SVGEGT, per germline. The V and J ends lost 6 bases and 1 base, in that order; junction bases with no gene match: 12.

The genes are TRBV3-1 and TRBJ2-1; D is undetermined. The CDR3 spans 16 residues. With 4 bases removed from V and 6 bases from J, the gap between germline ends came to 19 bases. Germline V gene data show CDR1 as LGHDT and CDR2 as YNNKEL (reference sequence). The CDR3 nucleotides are TGTGCCAGCAGCCGGGTCCTGGGCCCTCGGGCCAATGAGCAGTTCTTC. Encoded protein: CASSRVLGPRANEQFF.

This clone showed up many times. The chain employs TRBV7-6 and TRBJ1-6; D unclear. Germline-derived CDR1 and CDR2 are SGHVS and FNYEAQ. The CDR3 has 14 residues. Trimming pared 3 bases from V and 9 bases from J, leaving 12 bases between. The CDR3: CASSLYKSGSPLHF. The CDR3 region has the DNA TGTGCCAGCAGCTTGTACAAAAGCGGTTCACCCCTCCACTTT. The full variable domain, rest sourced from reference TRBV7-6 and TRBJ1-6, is GAGVSQSPRYKVTKRGQDVALRCDPISGHVSLYWYRQALGQGPEFLTYFNYEAQQDKSGLPNDRFSAERPEGSISTLTIQRTEQRDSAMYRCASSLYKSGSPLHFGNGTRLTVT.

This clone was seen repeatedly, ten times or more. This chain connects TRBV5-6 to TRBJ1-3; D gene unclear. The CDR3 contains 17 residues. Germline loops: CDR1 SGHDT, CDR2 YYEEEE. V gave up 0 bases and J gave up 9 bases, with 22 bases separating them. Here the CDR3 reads CASSLGLTATTTSTIYF. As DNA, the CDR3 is TGTGCCAGCAGCTTGGGGCTTACAGCTACCACCACGTCCACCATATATTTT. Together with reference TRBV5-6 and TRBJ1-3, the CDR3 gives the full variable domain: DAGVTQSPTHLIKTRGQQVTLRCSPKSGHDTVSWYQQALGQGPQFIFQYYEEEERQRGNFPDRFSGHQFPNYSSELNVNALLLGDSALYLCASSLGLTATTTSTIYFGEGSWLTVV.

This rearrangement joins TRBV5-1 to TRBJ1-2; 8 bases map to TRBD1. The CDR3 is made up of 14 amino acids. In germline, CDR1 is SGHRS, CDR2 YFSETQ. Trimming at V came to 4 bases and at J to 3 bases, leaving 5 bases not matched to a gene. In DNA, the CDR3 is TGCGCCAGCAGCGACCTACAGGGGGACTATGGCTACACCTTC. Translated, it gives CASSDLQGDYGYTF.

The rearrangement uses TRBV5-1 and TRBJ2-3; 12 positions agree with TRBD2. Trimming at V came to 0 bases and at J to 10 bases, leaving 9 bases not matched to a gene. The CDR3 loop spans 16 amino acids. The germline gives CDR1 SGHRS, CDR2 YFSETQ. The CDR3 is CASSLGLAGGQEAQYF. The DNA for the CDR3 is TGCGCCAGCAGCTTGGGCCTAGCGGGAGGGCAAGAGGCGCAGTATTTT.

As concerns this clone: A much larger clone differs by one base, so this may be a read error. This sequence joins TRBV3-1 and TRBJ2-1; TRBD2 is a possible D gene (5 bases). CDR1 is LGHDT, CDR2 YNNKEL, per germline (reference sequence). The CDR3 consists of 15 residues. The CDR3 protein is CVSSRNLVLGLEQFF. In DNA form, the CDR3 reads TGTGTCAGCAGCCGAAACCTCGTACTAGGGCTTGAGCAGTTCTTC.

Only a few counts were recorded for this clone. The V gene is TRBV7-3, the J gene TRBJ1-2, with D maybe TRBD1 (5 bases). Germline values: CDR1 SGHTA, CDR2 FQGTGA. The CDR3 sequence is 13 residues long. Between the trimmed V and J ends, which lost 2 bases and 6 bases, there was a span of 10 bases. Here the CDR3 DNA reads TGTGCCAGCAGCTTAGGCAGGGAAGATGGCTACACCTTC. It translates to CASSLGREDGYTF.

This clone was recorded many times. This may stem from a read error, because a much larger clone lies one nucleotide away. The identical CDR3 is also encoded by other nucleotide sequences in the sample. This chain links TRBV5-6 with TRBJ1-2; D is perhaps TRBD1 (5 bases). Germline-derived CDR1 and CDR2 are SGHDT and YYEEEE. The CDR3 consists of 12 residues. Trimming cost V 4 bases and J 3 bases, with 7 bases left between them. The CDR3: CASSPGDYGYTF. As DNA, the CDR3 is TGTGCCAGCAGCCCGGGGGACTATGGCTACACCTTC.

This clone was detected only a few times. Here the CDR3 reads CASSTPGNYGYTF. The CDR3 nucleotides are TGTGCCAGCAGCACACCGGGGAACTATGGCTACACCTTC. This rearrangement joins TRBV28 to TRBJ1-2; D uncertain. The CDR3 totals 13 residues. V dropped 6 bases and J dropped 2 bases, with 10 bases sitting between them. The germline CDR1 and CDR2 sequences are MDHEN and SYDVKM.

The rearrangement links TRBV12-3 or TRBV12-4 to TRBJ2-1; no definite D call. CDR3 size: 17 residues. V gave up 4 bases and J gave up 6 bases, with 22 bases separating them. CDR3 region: CASSSSTEEVGSNEQFF. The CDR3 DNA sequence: TGTGCCAGCAGTTCGTCCACCGAAGAGGTTGGATCCAATGAGCAGTTCTTC.

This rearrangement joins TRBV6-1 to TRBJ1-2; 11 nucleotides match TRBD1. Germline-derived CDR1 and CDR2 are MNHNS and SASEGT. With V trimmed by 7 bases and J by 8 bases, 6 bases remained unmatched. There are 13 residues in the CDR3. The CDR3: CASTTGQGVGYTF. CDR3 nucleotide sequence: TGTGCCAGCACCACGGGACAGGGGGTGGGCTACACCTTC.

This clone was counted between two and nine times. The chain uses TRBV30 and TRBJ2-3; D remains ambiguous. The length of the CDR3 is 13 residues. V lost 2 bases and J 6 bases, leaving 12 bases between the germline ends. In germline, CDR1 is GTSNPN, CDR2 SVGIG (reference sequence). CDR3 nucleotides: TGTGCCTGGAGTCGAGCCCTGGGGGATACGCAGTATTTT. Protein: CAWSRALGDTQYF.

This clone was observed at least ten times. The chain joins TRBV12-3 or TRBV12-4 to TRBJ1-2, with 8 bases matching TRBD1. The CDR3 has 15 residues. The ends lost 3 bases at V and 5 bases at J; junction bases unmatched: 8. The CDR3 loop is CASSFGQGALYGYTF. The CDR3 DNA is TGTGCCAGCAGTTTCGGGCAGGGGGCATTGTATGGCTACACCTTC.

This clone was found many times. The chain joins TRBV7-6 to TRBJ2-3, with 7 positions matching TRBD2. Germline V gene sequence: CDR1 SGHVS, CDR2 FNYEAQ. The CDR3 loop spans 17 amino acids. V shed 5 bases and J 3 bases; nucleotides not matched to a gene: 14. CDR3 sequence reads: CASSHRSTSFTTDTQYF. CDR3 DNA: TGTGCCAGCAGCCACCGGTCGACTAGCTTTACTACAGATACGCAGTATTTT.

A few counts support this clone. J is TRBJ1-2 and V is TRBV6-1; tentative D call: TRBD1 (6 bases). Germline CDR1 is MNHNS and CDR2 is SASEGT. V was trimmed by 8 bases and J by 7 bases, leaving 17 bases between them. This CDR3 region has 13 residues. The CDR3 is CASGPDSGAGYTF. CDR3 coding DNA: TGTGCCAGCGGGCCGGACAGTGGGGCTGGCTACACCTTC.

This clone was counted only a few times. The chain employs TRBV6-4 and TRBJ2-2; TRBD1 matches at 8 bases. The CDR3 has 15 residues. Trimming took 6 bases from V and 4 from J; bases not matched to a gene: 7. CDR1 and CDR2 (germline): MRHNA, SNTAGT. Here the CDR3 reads CASSPQGGSTGELFF. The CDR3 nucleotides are TGTGCCAGCAGCCCACAGGGGGGTAGCACCGGGGAGCTGTTTTTT.

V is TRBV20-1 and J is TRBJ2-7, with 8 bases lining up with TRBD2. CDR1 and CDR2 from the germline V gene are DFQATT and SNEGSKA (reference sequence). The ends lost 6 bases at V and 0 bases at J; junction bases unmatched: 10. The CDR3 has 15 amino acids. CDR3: CSAPLTSGTSYEQYF. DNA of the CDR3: TGCAGTGCCCCCCTCACTAGCGGAACCTCCTACGAGCAGTACTTC.

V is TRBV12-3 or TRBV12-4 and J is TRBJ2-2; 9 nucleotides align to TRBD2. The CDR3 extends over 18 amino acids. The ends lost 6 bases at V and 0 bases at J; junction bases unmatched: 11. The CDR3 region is CASSFSGGLLANTGELFF. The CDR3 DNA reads TGTGCCAGCAGCTTTAGCGGGGGCCTACTCGCGAACACCGGGGAGCTGTTTTTT.